This T cell receptor (beta chain) was sequenced for a study of cytomegalovirus exposure and HLA in healthy donors. With respect to this clone: The target antigen is unknown.

Findings and caveats of the study: A highly shared variant cluster was judged a likely technical artifact. The dataset shows that most TCR sequences were rare, while some public TCRs occurred in many donors. A later analysis linked a missense DCLRE1C variant to TCR beta V- and J-gene trimming. DRB1 showed the most TCR associations and HLA-C the fewest in a later analysis, as rates varied by HLA locus.

With 60 Vbeta and 13 Jbeta primers, the PCR was carried out. The repertoire was sequenced with immunoSEQ multiplex PCR; TCRdb's copy has only in-frame clones and lacks some. Among approximately 90,000 clones, more than 70% were seen once, and the ten largest hold 2% to 2.5%. CDR1 and CDR2 (germline): MNHNS, SASEGT. Trimming cost V 1 base and J 2 bases, with 12 bases left between them. The CDR3 sequence is 15 residues long. The receptor comes from a man aged 35-49 years in good health and CMV-seronegative. What was sequenced was PBMCs. The V gene is TRBV6-1, the J gene TRBJ2-7; possible D gene TRBD1, 6 bases. The CDR3 nucleotides read TGTGCCAGCAGTGAAGGGGCAGGGGCCCCCTACGAGCAGTACTTC. As protein: CASSEGAGAPYEQYF.